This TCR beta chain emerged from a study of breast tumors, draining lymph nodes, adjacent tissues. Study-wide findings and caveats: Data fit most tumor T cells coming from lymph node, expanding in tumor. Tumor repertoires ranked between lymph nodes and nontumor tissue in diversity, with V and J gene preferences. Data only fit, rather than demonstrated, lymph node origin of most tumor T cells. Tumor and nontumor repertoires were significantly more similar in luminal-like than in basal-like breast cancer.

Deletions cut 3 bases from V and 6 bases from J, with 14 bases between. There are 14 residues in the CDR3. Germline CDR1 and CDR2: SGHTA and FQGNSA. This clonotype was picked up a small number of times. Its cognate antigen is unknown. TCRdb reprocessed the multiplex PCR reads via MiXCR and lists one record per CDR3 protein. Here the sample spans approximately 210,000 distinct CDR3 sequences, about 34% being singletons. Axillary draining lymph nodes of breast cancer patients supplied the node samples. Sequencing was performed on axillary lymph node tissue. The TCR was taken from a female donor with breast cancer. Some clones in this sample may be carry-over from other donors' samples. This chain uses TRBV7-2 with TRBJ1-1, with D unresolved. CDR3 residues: CASSFTPGLSEAFF. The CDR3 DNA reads TGTGCCAGCAGCTTCACCCCCGGACTTTCTGAAGCTTTCTTT.